The entry below gives a single TCR beta chain sequence along with its context. Its antigen is still unknown. Generated by immunoSEQ multiplex PCR, the TCRdb table keeps only in-frame clones and is missing some. This sample has about 47,000 clones, with under 80% found just once. This entry comes from a study of vaccination effects on CD4 cells after COVID-19. Study at large: Before any sequencing was done, the ViraFEST assay used viral peptide pools to expand antigen-specific CD4+ T cells. Samples collected post-vaccine were obtained a median of 72 days after the second dose.

The germline V gene encodes CDR1 MNHEY and CDR2 SVGAGI. The CDR3 is 16 amino acids. V gave up 2 bases and J gave up 1 base; unmatched junction bases: 3. Cultured cells yielded isolated CD4+ T cells after 10 to 11 days. Each participant was administered two doses of either the BNT162b2 or the mRNA-1273 vaccine. Vaccine recipients lacked prior SARS-CoV-2 infection and had negative nucleocapsid antibodies. Points from the study as a whole: Healthy vaccinees showed cross-reactivity with common cold coronaviruses in only 1 of 255 vaccine-induced clones.

V and J are TRBV6-5 and TRBJ1-1, with TRBD1 identical over 11 bases. The receptor was isolated from a human donor who received a COVID-19 vaccine. This specimen consisted of CD4+ T cells from PBMCs cultured without peptide, obtained after COVID-19 vaccination. This CDR3 is CASSYRTGGQNTEAFF. DNA for the CDR3: TGTGCCAGCAGTTACAGGACAGGGGGCCAGAACACTGAAGCTTTCTTT.